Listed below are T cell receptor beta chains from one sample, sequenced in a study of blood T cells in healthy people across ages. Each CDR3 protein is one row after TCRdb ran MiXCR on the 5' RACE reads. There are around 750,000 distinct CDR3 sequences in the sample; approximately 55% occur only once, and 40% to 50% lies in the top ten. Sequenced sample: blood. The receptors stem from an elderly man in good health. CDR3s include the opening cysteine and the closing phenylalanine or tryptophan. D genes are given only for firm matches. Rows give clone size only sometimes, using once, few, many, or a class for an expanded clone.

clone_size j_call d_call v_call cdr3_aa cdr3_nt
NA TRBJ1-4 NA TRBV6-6 CASSPGQSGKLFF TGTGCCAGCAGCCCGGGACAATCTGGAAAACTGTTTTTT
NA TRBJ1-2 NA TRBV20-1 CSASELLPGRRDYGYTF TGCAGTGCTAGCGAACTCCTCCCGGGACGCAGGGATTATGGCTACACCTTC
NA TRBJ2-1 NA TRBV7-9 CASSPRASYNEQFF TGTGCCAGCAGCCCGAGGGCATCCTACAATGAGCAGTTCTTC
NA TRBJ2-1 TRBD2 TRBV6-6 CASSYPGTSGGGKGQFF TGTGCCAGCAGTTACCCCGGGACTAGCGGGGGGGGAAAGGGGCAGTTCTTC
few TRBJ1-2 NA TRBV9 CASSVEGTSKTANYGYTF TGTGCCAGCAGCGTAGAAGGGACTTCCAAGACGGCTAACTATGGCTACACCTTC
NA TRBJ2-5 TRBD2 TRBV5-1 CASSSRGGEQTQYF TGCGCCAGCAGCTCCCGCGGGGGGGAACAGACCCAGTACTTC
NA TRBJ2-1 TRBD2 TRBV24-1 CATSDPTSGSSEQFF TGTGCCACCAGTGACCCGACTAGCGGGAGTAGCGAGCAGTTCTTC
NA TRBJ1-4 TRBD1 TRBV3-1 CASSRGTGERREKLFF TGTGCCAGCAGCCGCGGGACAGGGGAGCGAAGGGAAAAACTGTTTTTT
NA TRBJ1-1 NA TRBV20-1 CSARDVRDMNTEAFF TGCAGTGCTAGAGATGTCAGAGACATGAACACTGAAGCTTTCTTT
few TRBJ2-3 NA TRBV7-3 CASSLDRRTGDTQYF TGTGCCAGCAGCTTAGATCGCCGCACGGGAGATACGCAGTATTTT
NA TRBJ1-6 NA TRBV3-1 CASSPSVGNSPLHF TGTGCCAGCAGCCCCTCAGTGGGGAATTCACCCCTCCACTTT
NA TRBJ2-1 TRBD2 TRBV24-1 CATSDFGLADDNEQFF TGTGCCACCAGTGATTTCGGCCTAGCGGACGACAATGAGCAGTTCTTC
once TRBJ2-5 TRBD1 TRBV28 CASRQTGGVGQETQNF TGTGCCAGCAGACAAACAGGGGGCGTGGGGCAAGAGACCCAGAACTTC
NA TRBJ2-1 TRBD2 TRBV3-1 CASSPYTSGSSYNEQFF TGTGCCAGCAGCCCGTATACTAGCGGGAGCTCCTACAATGAGCAGTTCTTC
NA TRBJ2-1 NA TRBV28 CASSLGQSIYNEQFF TGTGCCAGCAGTTTAGGCCAGTCTATCTACAATGAGCAGTTCTTC
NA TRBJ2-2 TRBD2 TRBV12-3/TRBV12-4 CASSPHPGTSGIVNTGELFF TGTGCCAGCAGCCCCCACCCCGGGACTAGCGGGATTGTTAACACCGGGGAGCTGTTTTTT
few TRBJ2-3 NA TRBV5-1 CASSLSARLGGDTQYF TGCGCCAGCAGCTTGTCTGCCAGGCTGGGTGGAGATACGCAGTATTTT
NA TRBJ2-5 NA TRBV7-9 CASHIGGQETQYF TGTGCCAGCCATATAGGGGGACAAGAGACCCAGTACTTC
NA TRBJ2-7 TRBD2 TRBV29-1 CSVGTSGLNEQYF TGCAGCGTTGGGACTAGCGGGTTGAATGAGCAGTACTTC
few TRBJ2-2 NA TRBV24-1 CATSDQIGRAPNTGELFF TGTGCCACCAGTGATCAAATCGGGCGAGCCCCGAACACCGGGGAGCTGTTTTTT
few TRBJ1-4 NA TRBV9 CASSVGAGHEKLFF TGTGCCAGCAGCGTAGGGGCAGGGCATGAAAAACTGTTTTTT
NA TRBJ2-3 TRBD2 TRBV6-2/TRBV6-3 CASSPLRTSGRREDTQYF TGTGCCAGCAGCCCTCTGCGGACTAGCGGGAGGCGGGAGGATACGCAGTATTTT
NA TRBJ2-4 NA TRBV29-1 CSVEGGAGGDIQYF TGCAGCGTTGAGGGGGGTGCAGGGGGGGACATTCAGTACTTC
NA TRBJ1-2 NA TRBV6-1 CASSPGRGYYGYTF TGTGCCAGCAGCCCCGGGAGGGGCTACTATGGCTACACCTTC
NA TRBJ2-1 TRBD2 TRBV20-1 CSAHLAGGPDNEQFF TGCAGTGCTCATCTAGCGGGAGGGCCCGACAATGAGCAGTTCTTC
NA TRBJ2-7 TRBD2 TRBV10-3 CASSSQGLAGDEQYF TGTGCCTCCAGTTCCCAGGGACTAGCGGGGGACGAGCAGTACTTC
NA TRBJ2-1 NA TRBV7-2 CASSLFAGRLGEQFF TGTGCCAGCAGCTTATTCGCCGGTCGACTCGGTGAGCAGTTCTTC
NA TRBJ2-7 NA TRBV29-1 CSVVLTVSSYEQYF TGCAGCGTTGTCTTGACAGTAAGCTCCTACGAGCAGTACTTC
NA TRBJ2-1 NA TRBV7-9 CASSLDGAHNEQFF TGTGCCAGCAGCTTGGACGGGGCCCACAATGAGCAGTTCTTC
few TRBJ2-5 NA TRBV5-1 CASSWSPPTGSQETQYF TGCGCCAGCAGCTGGAGCCCGCCGACAGGATCTCAAGAGACCCAGTACTTC
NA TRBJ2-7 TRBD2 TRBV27 CASSRGTRAGGLINEQYF TGTGCCAGCAGCCGTGGCACCCGGGCGGGAGGCCTTATAAACGAGCAGTACTTC
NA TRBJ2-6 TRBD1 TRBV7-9 CASSSWTGGAGANVLTF TGTGCCAGCAGCTCTTGGACAGGGGGAGCTGGGGCCAACGTCCTGACTTTC
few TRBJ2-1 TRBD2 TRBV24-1 CATSDRTSGRANNEQFF TGTGCCACCAGTGATAGGACTAGCGGGAGGGCCAACAATGAGCAGTTCTTC
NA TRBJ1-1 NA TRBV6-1 CASSTLLIPTEAFF TGTGCCAGCAGTACCCTTTTGATTCCCACTGAAGCTTTCTTT
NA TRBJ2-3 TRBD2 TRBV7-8 CASSARLALIDRYAYF TGTGCCAGCAGCGCCAGACTAGCGCTAATCGACAGATACGCGTATTTT
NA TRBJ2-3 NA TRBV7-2 CASSPSSSRDAYF TGTGCCAGCAGCCCATCTAGCAGCAGAGACGCGTATTTT
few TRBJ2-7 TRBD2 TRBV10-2 CASSEWLAGVRYEQYF TGCGCCAGCAGTGAGTGGTTAGCGGGAGTTCGATACGAGCAGTACTTC
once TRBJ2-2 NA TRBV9 CASSVEAGPTGELFF TGTGCCAGCAGCGTAGAGGCGGGGCCGACCGGGGAGCTGTTTTTT
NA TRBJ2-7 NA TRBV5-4 CASRIAGRLNEQYF TGTGCCAGCAGGATCGCGGGGAGACTGAACGAGCAGTACTTC
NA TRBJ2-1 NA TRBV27 CASSFQFVYNEQFF TGTGCCAGCAGTTTTCAGTTCGTCTACAATGAGCAGTTCTTC
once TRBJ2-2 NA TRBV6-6 CASSYAGSNTGELFF TGTGCCAGCAGTTACGCGGGATCGAACACCGGGGAGCTGTTTTTT
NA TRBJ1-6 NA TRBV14 CASSHRRSLHF TGTGCCAGCAGCCATCGGAGGTCCCTCCACTTT
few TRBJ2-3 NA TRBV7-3 CASSLRGVGTITDTQYF TGTGCCAGCAGCTTAAGAGGAGTAGGGACAATCACAGATACGCAGTATTTT
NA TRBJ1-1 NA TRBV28 CASSNARGARNTEAFF TGTGCCAGCAGTAACGCAAGGGGCGCGCGGAACACTGAAGCTTTCTTT
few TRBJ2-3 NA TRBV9 CASSVDPNSPGRYAYF TGTGCCAGCAGCGTAGACCCTAACTCTCCGGGCAGATACGCGTATTTT
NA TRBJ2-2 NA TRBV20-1 CSASRGAKNTGELFF TGCAGTGCTAGTCGGGGGGCGAAGAACACCGGGGAGCTGTTTTTT
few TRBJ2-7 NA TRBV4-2 CASSLRSGRTSTYEQYF TGTGCCAGCAGCCTAAGGTCAGGCCGGACTTCTACCTACGAGCAGTACTTC
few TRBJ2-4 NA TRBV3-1 CASSQDYRVGEQYF TGTGCCAGCAGCCAAGATTACAGGGTGGGAGAGCAGTACTTC
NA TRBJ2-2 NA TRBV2 CASNLRTRGTGELFF TGTGCCAGCAACCTCCGGACACGCGGCACCGGGGAGCTGTTTTTT
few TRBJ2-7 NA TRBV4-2 CASSQEGDSYNEQYF TGTGCCAGCAGCCAAGAAGGCGACAGTTATAACGAGCAGTACTTC
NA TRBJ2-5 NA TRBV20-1 CSAPAWPRETQYF TGCAGTGCTCCCGCCTGGCCCAGAGAGACCCAGTACTTC